The next 12 T cell receptor beta chains were all read from a single sample in a study of blood T cell repertoires in COVID-19. TCRdb's copy holds only in-frame clones and misses some; the assay was immunoSEQ multiplex PCR. The repertoire includes 180,000 or so clones, around 85% of them detected once, and 6.5% to 10% sits in the top ten. Sequencing was done on a sample of peripheral blood. Receptors originate from a woman in her fifties or sixties with acute or convalescent COVID-19.

V usage is TRBV11-2 and J usage is TRBJ2-7; 7 bases agree with TRBD1. There are 13 residues in the CDR3. CDR1 is SGHAT and CDR2 is FQNNGV in the germline V gene. The V gene end was trimmed by 5 bases and the J gene end by 5 bases; junction bases not matched to a gene: 6. The CDR3, as DNA: TGTGCCAGCAGCAAGACAGGGATCCACGAGCAGTACTTC. This gives the protein CASSKTGIHEQYF.

V usage is TRBV6-5 and J usage is TRBJ1-1; D uncertain. Germline CDR1 is MNHEY and CDR2 is SVGAGI. The CDR3 totals 11 residues. V dropped 3 bases and J dropped 7 bases, with 6 bases sitting between them. CDR3 coding DNA: TGTGCCAGCAGTTATCACGGTGAAGCTTTCTTT. It codes for CASSYHGEAFF.

The CDR3 protein is CASSHGTSGNSYEQYF. CDR3 nucleotide sequence: TGCGCCAGCAGCCATGGGACTAGCGGGAACTCCTACGAGCAGTACTTC. The J gene is TRBJ2-7, the V gene TRBV4-1; 13 bases fit TRBD2. This CDR3 region has 16 residues. In germline, CDR1 is MGHRA, CDR2 YSYEKL. V lost 3 bases and J lost 0; bases outside the gene matches: 2.

This chain uses TRBV5-1 with TRBJ2-3; D perhaps matches TRBD1 (6 bases). The CDR3 has 14 residues. Germline V gene lookup returns CDR1 SGHRS and CDR2 YFSETQ. The ends were cut back, 0 bases at V and 5 bases at J, with 10 bases in the middle. CDR3 protein: CASSLGQGIDTQYF. CDR3 sequence (DNA): TGCGCCAGCAGCTTGGGGCAGGGGATAGATACGCAGTATTTT.

The chain links TRBV5-1 to TRBJ1-1; a weak D match, TRBD1 (6 bases). The length of the CDR3 is 14 residues. The ends were cut back, 3 bases at V and 0 bases at J, with 9 bases in the middle. Germline loops: CDR1 SGHRS, CDR2 YFSETQ. The CDR3 region has the DNA TGCGCCAGCAGCTACCCAGGGGTGAACACTGAAGCTTTCTTT. The encoded protein is CASSYPGVNTEAFF.

This clone is a singleton in its sample. The rearrangement links TRBV21-1 to TRBJ1-5; TRBD1 reflects the table's D call only, with no check against the DNA. TRBV21-1 is a documented pseudogene. CDR3 length: 17 amino acids. CDR3 loop: CASSKGNRDRRKQPQHF. The CDR3 DNA follows: TGTGCCAGCAGCAAGGGCAACCGGGACAGGCGCAAGCAGCCCCAGCATTTT.

The chain is built from TRBV4-1 and TRBJ2-3, with D perhaps TRBD1 (6 bases). The length of the CDR3 is 16 residues. V lost 2 bases and J lost 1, with 13 bases in between. Germline V CDR1 and CDR2: MGHRA, YSYEKL. This CDR3 is CASSQKQGFGTDTQYF. The CDR3 DNA is TGCGCCAGCAGCCAAAAACAGGGATTTGGCACAGATACGCAGTATTTT.

The chain joins TRBV30 to TRBJ2-7; weak D call: TRBD1 (6 bases). Germline CDR1 is GTSNPN and CDR2 is SVGIG (reference sequence). Trimming left V 1 base short and J 5 bases short, with 9 bases between. The CDR3 is 12 residues long. The CDR3, as DNA: TGTGCCTGGAGTGGGACAGACCACGAGCAGTACTTC. This gives the protein CAWSGTDHEQYF.

The J gene is TRBJ2-3, the V gene TRBV12-5, with D tentatively TRBD2 (5 bases). The germline V gene encodes CDR1 LGHNT and CDR2 FRNRAP. The CDR3 has 14 residues. V lost 6 bases and J lost 4, with 14 bases in between. The CDR3 sequence: CASGGVVPSDTQYF. The CDR3 bases are TGTGCTAGTGGCGGGGTCGTTCCGTCAGATACGCAGTATTTT.

V gene TRBV6-1 combines with J gene TRBJ2-7, with 10 nucleotides matching TRBD2. CDR1 is MNHNS, CDR2 SASEGT, per germline. This CDR3 comprises 12 residues. V dropped 9 bases and J dropped 3; count of bases not matched to a gene: 2. CDR3 in DNA: TGTGCCAGTTCTAGCGGGAGCTACGAGCAGTACGTC. This sequence encodes CASSSGSYEQYV.

A word on this clone: An end of the junction differs from the germline gene, which may be a read error. The J gene is TRBJ1-4, the V gene TRBV6-1; D remains ambiguous. This CDR3 has 14 residues. Per germline, CDR1 MNHNS and CDR2 SASEGT. The CDR3 sequence: CASREGGLNEKLFF. CDR3 nucleotide sequence: TGTGCCAGCAGGGAAGGAGGGTTGAATGAAAAACTGTTTTTT.

The chain couples TRBV7-2 to TRBJ1-2, with 7 bases aligning to TRBD1. The CDR3 runs to 13 residues. Germline CDR1 reads SGHTA; CDR2 reads FQGNSA. With V trimmed by 4 bases and J by 8 bases, 7 bases remained unmatched. CDR3 sequence: CASSSDRTGGYTF. In DNA, the CDR3 is TGTGCCAGCAGCTCGGACAGGACGGGGGGCTACACCTTC.